This T cell receptor (beta chain) was documented in a study of cytomegalovirus exposure and HLA in healthy donors. Study information: Earlier results showed 120 million or so unique TCR beta sequences derived from 150 million to 200 million T cells. Study-level results: TRBV6-2, TRBV6-3 and some other V segments were unresolvable in 87-base-pair reads. In a later analysis, compared with equally common non-associated chains, HLA-associated beta chains were more expanded.

About this clone: What it recognizes is unknown.

The CDR3 is 19 residues long. Unmatched junction bases numbered 9, after V lost 4 bases and J lost 0 bases. CDR1 and CDR2 (germline): SGHTS, YDEGEE. The PCR employed 60 Vbeta primers together with 13 Jbeta primers. Per the original data handling: Later reanalysis found 75 million to 100 million unique TCR beta chains, some 10 million of them shared. Sequencing used immunoSEQ multiplex PCR; TCRdb keeps in-frame clones, though not all of them. V, J and clone size derive from that table, while D and trimming were established from the DNA sequence. This table has around 120,000 clones, about 78% appearing once.

This TCR was sampled from a human donor in good health. This chain uses TRBV5-8 with TRBJ2-4, with 14 bases matching TRBD2. The sequencing input was PBMCs. The DNA for the CDR3 is TGTGCCAGCAGCGACCGGACTAGCGGGAGGTCCCAAGCCAAAAACATTCAGTACTTC. It translates to CASSDRTSGRSQAKNIQYF.